Presented here are 5 T cell receptor beta chains from one specimen sequenced in a study of control samples from healthy donors and cancer patients (dated by TCRdb to the early 2020s). Preparation of the library involved the immunoSEQ multiplex PCR assay. TCRdb mirrors the immuneACCESS table, restricted to in-frame sequences. Some clones are absent from its copies; in checked studies, under half trace to an unresolved V gene, and the reason for the others is unknown. Here the sample has fewer than 200,000 clones; roughly 90% occur a single time. 12% of the sample belongs to the ten largest clones. The sequencing sample was made of blood. The receptors come from a man younger than 40 in good health.

The chain recombines TRBV6-6 with TRBJ1-5; D possibly corresponds to TRBD1 (6 bases). Germline CDR1 reads MNHNY; CDR2 reads SVGAGI (reference sequence). The CDR3 contains 16 residues. V was cut by 6 bases and J by 4 bases, with 19 bases left in between. DNA for the CDR3: TGTGCCAGCAGCACTACAGGGAGTAGGGTAAATCAGCCCCAGCATTTT. Translated, it gives CASSTTGSRVNQPQHF.

The chain couples TRBV5-8 to TRBJ2-5; TRBD1 might be the D (6 bases). Germline values: CDR1 SGHTS, CDR2 YDEGEE. This CDR3 region has 14 residues. V gave up 2 bases and J gave up 2 bases, with 10 bases separating them. The CDR3 DNA sequence: TGTGCCAGCAGCTTTGGACAGTTGCAAGAGACCCAGTACTTC. Translating gives CASSFGQLQETQYF.

This rearrangement joins TRBV30 to TRBJ1-2; D gene ambiguous. The V gene lost 5 bases and the J gene lost 9 bases, with 13 bases spanning the gap. Germline V lookup: CDR1 GTSNPN, CDR2 SVGIG (reference sequence). The CDR3 length is 11 residues. This CDR3 reads CAWGRGQSYTF. The CDR3 DNA is TGTGCCTGGGGCCGAGGCCAGAGCTACACCTTC.

The chain recombines TRBV5-1 with TRBJ1-6, with D unresolved. The V and J ends lost 0 bases and 4 bases respectively, with 5 bases between them. The CDR3 is made up of 14 amino acids. CDR1 and CDR2 from the germline V gene are SGHRS and YFSETQ. This CDR3 is CASSLGQYNSPLHF. The CDR3 region has the DNA TGCGCCAGCAGCTTGGGCCAGTATAATTCACCCCTCCACTTT.

V gene TRBV30 combines with J gene TRBJ2-2; 7 nucleotides match TRBD2. Germline loops: CDR1 GTSNPN, CDR2 SVGIG (reference sequence). The CDR3 has 13 residues. Losses at the gene ends were 2 bases for V and 7 bases for J; bases not matched to a gene: 4. The DNA of the CDR3 is TGTGCCTGGAGTCCTTCGGGGGGCGGGGAGCTGTTTTTT. Protein: CAWSPSGGGELFF.